One T cell receptor (beta chain) is described in this entry. Samples had at least 7 million PBMCs isolated from them. The extraction recovered at least 5 micrograms of total RNA per sample. CDR3 length equals 16 residues. Germline loops: CDR1 SGHTA, CDR2 FQGNSA. V dropped 5 bases and J dropped 5 bases, with 20 bases sitting between them. This record comes from a study of blood T cells in healthy people across ages. A second PCR, run for roughly 7 to 11 cycles, used a sample-barcoded 5' primer plus a J-beta primer mix. A template-switch adaptor containing 12 random nucleotides labeled each cDNA molecule. TCRdb called the 5' RACE reads again in MiXCR, with one record for every CDR3 protein. Of 550,000 to 600,000 distinct CDR3 sequences in the sample, 27% are singletons; the top ten hold less than 20%.

Material: blood. The rearrangement links TRBV7-2 to TRBJ2-3; TRBD2 is a possible D gene (6 bases). The receptor's source is a woman in her 70s in good health. The CDR3 sequence is CASSPGTGRGVDTQYF. CDR3 nucleotide sequence: TGTGCCAGCAGCCCCGGAACGGGGCGGGGCGTAGATACGCAGTATTTT.